The source of this TCR beta chain is a study of OX40 agonist ivuxolimab in advanced cancers. Details on this clone: The antigen is undetermined.

Peripheral blood came from all dose cohorts at three timepoints. Notes on the study in general: At doses 0.1 to 3.0 mg/kg, CD4+ and CD8+ clones expanded.

TCRdb's copy holds only in-frame clones and misses some; the assay was immunoSEQ multiplex PCR. The sample records around 60,000 clones, about 91% being singletons. The CDR3 loop spans 16 amino acids. Germline CDR1 MNHEY, CDR2 SMNVEV (reference sequence). V was pared by 4 bases and J by 0 bases, with 10 bases between. The sequencing here drew on CD4+ or CD8+ T cells sorted from blood, taken in a trial of the OX40 agonist ivuxolimab. The chain has TRBV27 and TRBJ2-6; a weak D match, TRBD2 (6 bases). The source of this sequence is an adult with an advanced solid tumor such as melanoma, head and neck, liver or kidney cancer. CDR3 in DNA: TGTGCCAGCAGTTGGGGCGGGACCTCTGGGGCCAACGTCCTGACTTTC. As protein: CASSWGGTSGANVLTF.